The T cell receptor (beta chain) under discussion was sequenced for a study of blood T cell repertoires in COVID-19. Here immunoSEQ multiplex PCR was the method, and the copy in TCRdb shows in-frame clones only, minus some. The table includes fewer than 350,000 clones, around 87% detected once. CDR1 and CDR2 from the germline V gene are SGHTA and FQGNSA. V dropped 8 bases and J dropped 7; count of bases not matched to a gene: 9. This CDR3 is 13 amino acids long. V is TRBV7-2 and J is TRBJ1-2; TRBD1 matches 8 bases. Specimen: peripheral blood. This sequence originates from a woman aged 50 to 60 who had recovered from COVID-19. The CDR3: CASHRTGKFGYTF. The DNA for the CDR3 is TGTGCCAGCCACCGGACAGGGAAATTTGGCTACACCTTC.